The table lists the clone carrying this T cell receptor beta chain with a count of one. The CDR3 is 17 amino acids. After removal of 4 bases from V and 4 bases from J, the junction contained 9 bases not matched to a gene. The germline CDR1 and CDR2 sequences are MGHDK and SYGVNS. The sample originates from a study of blood T cell repertoires in COVID-19. Produced via immunoSEQ multiplex PCR; TCRdb's table is partial and in-frame only. The table lists about 440,000 clones, around 89% of them singletons, with 10% to 15% in the top ten. J is TRBJ2-5 and V is TRBV25-1; TRBD2 agrees at 13 bases. Sample: peripheral blood. The clonotype was recovered from a woman between 45 and 65 years old with COVID-19, enrolled during active disease. Written as DNA, the CDR3 is TGTGCCAGCAGTGCAGCACTACTAGCGGGGGGGGTAGAGACCCAGTACTTC. Residues: CASSAALLAGGVETQYF.